This note documents a single T cell receptor (beta chain) sequence. The source of the sample is a study of shared clonotypes between healthy human individuals. About the study: Three plates each covered CD4 naive and memory; CD8 naive two, CD8 memory one.

V gave up 8 bases and J gave up 0 bases, with 18 bases separating them. There are 16 residues in the CDR3. Germline loops: CDR1 MNHEY, CDR2 SMNVEV (reference sequence). Terminally differentiated effector memory CD45RA+ cells were left out of the naive CD8 fraction, which was CD45RO-negative and positively selected for CCR7. The table came from immunoSEQ multiplex PCR; TCRdb's copy has only in-frame clones and leaves some out. The table lists fewer than 1 million clones, approximately 97% of them singletons. The sample consisted of naive CD8+ T cells sorted from blood. The gene calls are TRBV27 and TRBJ2-3; D remains ambiguous. The sequence was collected from a man younger than 45 in good health. The CDR3: CASGLPPIISTDTQYF. The CDR3 DNA sequence: TGTGCCAGCGGGTTGCCTCCGATCATTAGCACAGATACGCAGTATTTT.